This T cell receptor (beta chain) originates from a study of cytomegalovirus exposure and HLA in healthy donors. Study-level findings and limits: The study put about 180 TCR beta chains on its list as cytomegalovirus-associated.

13 Jbeta primers and 60 Vbeta primers were used for the PCR. Sequencing used immunoSEQ multiplex PCR; TCRdb keeps in-frame clones, though not all of them. The data contain 75,000 to 90,000 clones, approximately 70% of them singletons. The germline V gene has CDR1 SEHNR and CDR2 FQNEAQ (reference sequence). The CDR3 sequence is 14 residues long. Trimming cost V 2 bases and J 6 bases, with 11 bases left between them. This clone was recorded a few times. As yet, its antigen is unknown. The source material was PBMCs. The origin of this receptor is a woman in her thirties or forties in good health and CMV-seropositive. This chain uses TRBV7-9 with TRBJ1-5; TRBD1 might be the D (6 bases). The CDR3 region has the DNA TGTGCCAGCAGCTTAACGGGGGGCAGTCAGCCCCAGCATTTT. The encoded protein is CASSLTGGSQPQHF.